Included here is one T cell receptor (beta chain) sequence, with context. The CDR3 extends over 16 amino acids. Looked up from germline, CDR1 is SEHNR and CDR2 is FQNEAQ (reference sequence). V dropped 6 bases and J dropped 4 bases, with 21 bases sitting between them. This sample is drawn from a study of cytomegalovirus exposure and HLA in healthy donors. Here immunoSEQ multiplex PCR was the method, and the copy in TCRdb shows in-frame clones only, minus some. The table has 200,000 to 250,000 clones, roughly nine tenths seen once. Sample: PBMCs. The V gene is TRBV7-9, the J gene TRBJ1-2, with TRBD1 as a possible D gene (5 bases). The sequence was collected from a young man in good health and CMV-seropositive. This chain's CDR3 is CASSTADGRAGYGYTF. DNA of the CDR3: TGTGCCAGCAGTACCGCAGATGGCAGGGCGGGCTATGGCTACACCTTC.